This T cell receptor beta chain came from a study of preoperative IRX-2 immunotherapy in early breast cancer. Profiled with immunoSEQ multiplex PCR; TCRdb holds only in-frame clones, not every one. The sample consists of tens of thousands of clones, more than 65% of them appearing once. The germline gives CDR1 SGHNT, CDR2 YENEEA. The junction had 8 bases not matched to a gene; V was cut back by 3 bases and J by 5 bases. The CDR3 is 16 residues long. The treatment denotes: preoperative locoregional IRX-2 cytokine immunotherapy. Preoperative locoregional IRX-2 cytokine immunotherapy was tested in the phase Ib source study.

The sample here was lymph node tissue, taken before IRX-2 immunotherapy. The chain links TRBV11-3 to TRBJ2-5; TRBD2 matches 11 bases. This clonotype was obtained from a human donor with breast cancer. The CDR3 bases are TGTGCCAGCAGCTTTACTAGCGGGGGCGCAGGGGAGACCCAGTACTTC. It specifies CASSFTSGGAGETQYF.